The 12 T cell receptor beta chains given below trace back to one sample, sequenced in a study of Graves' ophthalmopathy and Graves' hyperthyroidism. Amplified TCR beta CDR3 regions were obtained using RNA transcripts as template. An opening RT-PCR round employed HTBI primers and preceded a second-round multiplex PCR. TCRdb reanalysed the multiplex PCR reads using MiXCR and keeps one entry per CDR3 protein. The sample contains almost 750,000 distinct CDR3 sequences, 40% of which appear only once. The source material was peripheral blood. The receptor set was obtained from an adult man with Graves' ophthalmopathy.

The rearrangement links TRBV5-1 to TRBJ2-7; D remains ambiguous. This CDR3 spans 14 amino acids. The V end was cut by 0 bases, the J end by 5 bases, with 12 bases between. Germline CDR1 is SGHRS and CDR2 is YFSETQ. CDR3 amino acids: CASSLEQFSHEQYF. The DNA of the CDR3 is TGCGCCAGCAGCTTGGAGCAGTTTTCCCACGAGCAGTACTTC.

The CDR3 spells CASSLVRSRDGRGYNSPLHF. CDR3 DNA: TGTGCCAGCAGCTTAGTCCGATCTCGGGACGGTCGGGGATATAATTCACCCCTCCACTTT. The V gene is TRBV7-9, the J gene TRBJ1-6; D is possibly TRBD1 (5 bases). The CDR3 covers 20 residues. Germline loops: CDR1 SEHNR, CDR2 FQNEAQ (reference sequence). Trimming stripped 1 base from V and 4 bases from J, with 23 bases between.

This clonotype was counted only a few times. The chain links TRBV20-1 to TRBJ2-7; TRBD1 is a possible D gene (6 bases). Trimming pared 6 bases from V and 2 bases from J, leaving 14 bases between. CDR3 length: 13 amino acids. Germline-derived CDR1 and CDR2 are DFQATT and SNEGSKA (reference sequence). CDR3 residues: CSARRQGTYEQYF. The CDR3 DNA sequence: TGCAGTGCCCGTCGCCAGGGGACCTACGAGCAGTACTTC.

The chain joins TRBV7-9 to TRBJ2-2, with D possibly matching TRBD2 (5 bases). From germline, CDR1 is SEHNR and CDR2 FQNEAQ (reference sequence). CDR3 length: 14 residues. V was trimmed by 10 bases and J by 0 bases, leaving 12 bases between them. Here the CDR3 DNA reads TGTGCCAAACCAGCGGAAGCGAACACCGGGGAGCTGTTTTTT. It codes for CAKPAEANTGELFF.

The chain is built from TRBV2 and TRBJ1-2, with D possibly matching TRBD1 (5 bases). CDR1 and CDR2 (germline): SNHLY, FYNNEI. This CDR3 has 17 residues. V lost 5 bases and J lost 7, with 26 bases in between. This chain's CDR3 is CASSLSVGGRLTRGYTF. The CDR3, as DNA: TGTGCCAGCAGTTTATCTGTCGGGGGACGCCTTACCCGTGGCTACACCTTC.

The V and J genes are TRBV11-1 and TRBJ1-1, with D possibly being TRBD1 (5 bases). There are 13 residues in the CDR3. V was clipped by 8 bases and J by 2 bases, with 12 bases between them. Germline-derived CDR1 and CDR2 are SGHAT and FQDESV (reference sequence). DNA of the CDR3: TGTGCCAGCCAGGGCGCCCTTAACACTGAAGCTTTCTTT. Its protein product is CASQGALNTEAFF.

This clonotype showed up just once. This CDR3 is missing its conserved last phenylalanine or tryptophan, likely due to a read error. The limits of the CDR3 on the DNA are not certain, so only TCRdb's listed CDR3 is given. The chain recombines TRBV25-1 with TRBJ1-2. Germline CDR1 is MGHDK and CDR2 is SYGVNS. The CDR3 contains 9 residues when both ends are counted. CDR3 protein: CASSEWGTS.

Only one count was recorded for this clonotype. The chain joins TRBV25-1 to TRBJ2-5; D possibly corresponds to TRBD1 (6 bases). Per germline, CDR1 MGHDK and CDR2 SYGVNS. V lost 7 bases and J 5 bases, leaving 14 bases between the germline ends. CDR3 size: 13 residues. The CDR3 bases are TGTGCCAGCAACAGGGCGGATAAGGAGACCCAGTACTTC. Its protein is CASNRADKETQYF.

The chain couples TRBV2 to TRBJ1-2; D perhaps matches TRBD1 (6 bases). Germline values: CDR1 SNHLY, CDR2 FYNNEI. V lost 5 bases to trimming and J lost 4 bases, with 23 bases between them. The CDR3 consists of 17 residues. The CDR3 DNA follows: TGTGCCAGCAGTTACATGGGGGGGACCGGGGGCAGCTATGGCTACACCTTC. Translation gives CASSYMGGTGGSYGYTF.

The chain joins TRBV10-2 to TRBJ1-1; TRBD1 agrees at 9 bases. V lost 5 bases to trimming and J lost 10 bases; unmatched junction nucleotides: 11. This CDR3 spans 14 amino acids. Germline CDR1 reads WSHSY; CDR2 reads SAAADI. CDR3 loop: CASSYGTGPKGAFF. The CDR3, as DNA: TGCGCCAGCAGTTACGGGACAGGGCCAAAGGGAGCTTTCTTT.

Points on this clonotype: A much more abundant neighbour one base away suggests this may be a read error. This chain uses TRBV10-3 with TRBJ2-3, with TRBD2 identical over 8 bases. The length of the CDR3 is 14 residues. Germline V lookup: CDR1 ENHRY, CDR2 SYGVKD. J gave up 1 base and V 8 bases, and 5 bases lay outside the gene matches. CDR3 sequence (DNA): TGTGCCATCCCCGGGGGGGGAGGCACAGATACGCAGTATTTT. Residues: CAIPGGGGTDTQYF.

This clonotype was seen more than once but under ten times. V usage is TRBV4-2 and J usage is TRBJ2-5; 9 nucleotides match TRBD1. Trimming cost V 3 bases and J 5 bases; bases outside gene matches: 13. The CDR3 loop spans 17 amino acids. From germline, CDR1 is LGHNA and CDR2 YNFKEQ. In DNA, the CDR3 is TGTGCCAGCAGCCAGGGGACAGGGTCGGGGTTTGAGGAGACCCAGTACTTC. This codes for CASSQGTGSGFEETQYF.